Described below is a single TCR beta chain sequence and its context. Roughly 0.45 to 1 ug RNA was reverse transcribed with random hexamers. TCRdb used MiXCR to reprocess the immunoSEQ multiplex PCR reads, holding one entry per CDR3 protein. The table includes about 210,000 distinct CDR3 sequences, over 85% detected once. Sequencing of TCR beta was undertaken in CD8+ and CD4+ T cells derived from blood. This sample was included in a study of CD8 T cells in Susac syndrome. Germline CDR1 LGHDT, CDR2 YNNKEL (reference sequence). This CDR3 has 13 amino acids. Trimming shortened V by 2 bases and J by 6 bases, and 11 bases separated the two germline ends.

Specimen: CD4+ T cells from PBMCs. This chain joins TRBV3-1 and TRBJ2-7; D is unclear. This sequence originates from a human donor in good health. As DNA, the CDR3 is TGTGCCAGCAGCCAAAAACCTGCTACCGAGCAGTACTTC. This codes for CASSQKPATEQYF.